This TCR beta chain came from a study of blood T cell repertoires in COVID-19. Overall study context: COVID-19 samples collected from the United States, Italy and Spain covered acute and convalescent phases. PBMCs, B-cell-depleted T cells, or T cells provided the cDNA or gDNA that made up the material.

CDR1 LNHDA and CDR2 SQIVND come from the germline V gene (reference sequence). V was pared by 4 bases and J by 6 bases, with 12 bases of the junction left unmatched. The CDR3 covers 15 residues. Authors' analysis steps: How many nucleated cells were present was estimated from reference gene primer amplification. Clones were sequenced by immunoSEQ multiplex PCR, and TCRdb holds only the in-frame ones, with some missing. V, J and clone size reflect that table, while D and trimming were determined from the DNA. Among more than 150,000 clones listed, 75% to 90% were seen once. The TCR was taken from a woman aged 40 to 49 with acute or convalescent COVID-19. The rearrangement joins TRBV19 to TRBJ2-7; 7 bases agree with TRBD1. Sequencing used peripheral blood. DNA for the CDR3: TGTGCCAGTAGTAAACAGGGGAGTGCTGGGGCCGAGCAGTACTTC. Encoded protein: CASSKQGSAGAEQYF.